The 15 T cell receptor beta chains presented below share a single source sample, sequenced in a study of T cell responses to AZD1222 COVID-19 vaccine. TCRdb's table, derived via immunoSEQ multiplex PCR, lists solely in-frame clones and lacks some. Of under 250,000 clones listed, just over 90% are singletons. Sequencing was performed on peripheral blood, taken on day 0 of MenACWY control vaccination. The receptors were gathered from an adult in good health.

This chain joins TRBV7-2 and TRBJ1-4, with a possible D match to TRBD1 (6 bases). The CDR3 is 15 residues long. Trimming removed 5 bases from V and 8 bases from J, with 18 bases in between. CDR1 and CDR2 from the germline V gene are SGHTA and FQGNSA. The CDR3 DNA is TGTGCCAGCAGCACCCTCCAGGGGTCGCGGGAAAAACTGTTTTTT. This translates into CASSTLQGSREKLFF.

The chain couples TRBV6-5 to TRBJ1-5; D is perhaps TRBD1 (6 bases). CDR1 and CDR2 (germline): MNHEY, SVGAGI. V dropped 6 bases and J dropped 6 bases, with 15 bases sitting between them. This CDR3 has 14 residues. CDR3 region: CASRKQGGGQPQHF. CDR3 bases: TGTGCCAGCAGAAAACAGGGAGGAGGTCAGCCCCAGCATTTT.

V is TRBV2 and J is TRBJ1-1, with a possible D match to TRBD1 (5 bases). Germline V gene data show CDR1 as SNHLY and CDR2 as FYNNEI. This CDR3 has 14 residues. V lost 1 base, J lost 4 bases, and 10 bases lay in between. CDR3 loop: CASSEGGGGTEAFF. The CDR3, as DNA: TGTGCCAGCAGTGAAGGCGGCGGGGGCACTGAAGCTTTCTTT.

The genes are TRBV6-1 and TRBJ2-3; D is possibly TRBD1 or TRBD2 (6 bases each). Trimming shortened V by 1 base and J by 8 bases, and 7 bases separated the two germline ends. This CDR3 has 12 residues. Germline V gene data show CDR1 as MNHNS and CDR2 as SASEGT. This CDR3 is CASSEGGATQYF. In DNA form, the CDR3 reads TGTGCCAGCAGTGAAGGGGGGGCTACGCAGTATTTT.

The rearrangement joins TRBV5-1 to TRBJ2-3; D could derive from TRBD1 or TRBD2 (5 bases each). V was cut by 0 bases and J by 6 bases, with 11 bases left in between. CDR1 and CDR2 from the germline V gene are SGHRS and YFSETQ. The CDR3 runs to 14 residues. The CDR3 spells CASSLVRGRDTQYF. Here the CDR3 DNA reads TGCGCCAGCAGCTTGGTTCGGGGACGGGATACGCAGTATTTT.

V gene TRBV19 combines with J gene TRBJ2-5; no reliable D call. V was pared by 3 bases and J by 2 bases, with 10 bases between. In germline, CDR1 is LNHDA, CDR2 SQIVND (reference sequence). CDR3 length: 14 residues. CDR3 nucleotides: TGTGCCAGTAGTATGGTGACTCAACAAGAGACCCAGTACTTC. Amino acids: CASSMVTQQETQYF.

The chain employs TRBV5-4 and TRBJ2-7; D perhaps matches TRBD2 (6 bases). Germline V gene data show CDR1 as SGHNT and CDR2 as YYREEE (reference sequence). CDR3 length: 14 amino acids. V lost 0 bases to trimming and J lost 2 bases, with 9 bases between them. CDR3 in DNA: TGTGCCAGCAGCTTGGACGGGACTCCCTACGAGCAGTACTTC. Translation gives CASSLDGTPYEQYF. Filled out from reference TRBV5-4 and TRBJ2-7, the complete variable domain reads ETGVTQSPTHLIKTRGQQVTLRCSSQSGHNTVSWYQQALGQGPQFIFQYYREEENGRGNFPPRFSGLQFPNYSSELNVNALELDDSALYLCASSLDGTPYEQYFGPGTRLTVT.

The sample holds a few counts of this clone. The DNA for the CDR3 is TGTGCCAGCAGTTACCTTGGGACAGCGCAAGAGACCCAGTACTTC. Translated, it gives CASSYLGTAQETQYF. The V and J genes are TRBV6-5 and TRBJ2-5, with 7 bases fitting TRBD1. V trimming: 2 bases; J trimming: 2 bases; junction bases outside the gene matches: 5. This CDR3 contains 15 residues. Per germline, CDR1 MNHEY and CDR2 SVGAGI.

CDR3 bases: TGCACCTCAGACAGGAACACTGAAGCTTTCTTT. This gives the protein CTSDRNTEAFF. This sequence joins TRBV29-1 and TRBJ1-1; TRBD1 is a possible D gene (5 bases). The CDR3 extends over 11 amino acids. Germline V CDR1 and CDR2: SQVTM, ANQGSEA.

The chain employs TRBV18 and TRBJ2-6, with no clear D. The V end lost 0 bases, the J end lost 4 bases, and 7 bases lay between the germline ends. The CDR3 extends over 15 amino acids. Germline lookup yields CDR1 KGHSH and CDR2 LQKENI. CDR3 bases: TGTGCCAGCTCACCACCGGCAAGCGGGGCCAACGTCCTGACTTTC. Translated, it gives CASSPPASGANVLTF.

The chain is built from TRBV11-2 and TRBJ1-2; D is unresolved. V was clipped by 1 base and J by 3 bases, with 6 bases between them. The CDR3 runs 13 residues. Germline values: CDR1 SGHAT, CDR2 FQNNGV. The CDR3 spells CASSLVGYYGYTF. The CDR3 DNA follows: TGTGCCAGCAGCTTAGTAGGGTACTATGGCTACACCTTC.

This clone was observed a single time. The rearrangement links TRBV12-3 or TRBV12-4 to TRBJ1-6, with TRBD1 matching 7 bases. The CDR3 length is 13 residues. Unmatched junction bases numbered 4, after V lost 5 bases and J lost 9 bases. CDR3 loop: CASSNDRVSPLHF. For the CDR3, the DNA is TGTGCCAGCAGTAACGACAGGGTTTCACCCCTCCACTTT.

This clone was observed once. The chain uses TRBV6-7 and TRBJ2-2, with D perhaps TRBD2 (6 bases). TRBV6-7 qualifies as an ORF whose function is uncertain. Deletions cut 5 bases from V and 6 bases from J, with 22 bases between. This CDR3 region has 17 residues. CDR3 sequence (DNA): TGTGCCAGCAGTCCCCCGGGACTTCCCTTTGGGCCCGGGGAGCTGTTTTTT. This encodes CASSPPGLPFGPGELFF.

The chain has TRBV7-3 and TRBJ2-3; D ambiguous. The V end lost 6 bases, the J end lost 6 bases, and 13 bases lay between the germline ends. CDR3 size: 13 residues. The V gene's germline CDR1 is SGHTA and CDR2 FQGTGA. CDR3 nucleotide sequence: TGTGCCAGCAGTACTAAGGGTAGGGATACGCAGTATTTT. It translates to CASSTKGRDTQYF.

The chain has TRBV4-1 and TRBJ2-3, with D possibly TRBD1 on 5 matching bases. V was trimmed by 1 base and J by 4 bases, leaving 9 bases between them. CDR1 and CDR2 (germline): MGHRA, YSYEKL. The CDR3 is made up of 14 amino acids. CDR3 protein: CASSQGQKADTQYF. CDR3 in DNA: TGCGCCAGCAGCCAAGGACAGAAAGCAGATACGCAGTATTTT.